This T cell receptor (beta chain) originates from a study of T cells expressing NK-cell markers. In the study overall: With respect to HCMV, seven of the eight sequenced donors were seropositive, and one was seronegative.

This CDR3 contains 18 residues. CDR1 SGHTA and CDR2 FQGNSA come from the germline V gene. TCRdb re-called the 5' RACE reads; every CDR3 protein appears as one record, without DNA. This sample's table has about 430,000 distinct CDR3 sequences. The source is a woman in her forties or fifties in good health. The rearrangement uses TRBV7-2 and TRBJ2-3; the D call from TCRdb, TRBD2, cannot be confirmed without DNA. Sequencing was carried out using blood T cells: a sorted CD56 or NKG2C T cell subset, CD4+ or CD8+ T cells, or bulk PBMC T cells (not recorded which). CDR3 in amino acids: CASSSYPQGLAGTDTQYF.